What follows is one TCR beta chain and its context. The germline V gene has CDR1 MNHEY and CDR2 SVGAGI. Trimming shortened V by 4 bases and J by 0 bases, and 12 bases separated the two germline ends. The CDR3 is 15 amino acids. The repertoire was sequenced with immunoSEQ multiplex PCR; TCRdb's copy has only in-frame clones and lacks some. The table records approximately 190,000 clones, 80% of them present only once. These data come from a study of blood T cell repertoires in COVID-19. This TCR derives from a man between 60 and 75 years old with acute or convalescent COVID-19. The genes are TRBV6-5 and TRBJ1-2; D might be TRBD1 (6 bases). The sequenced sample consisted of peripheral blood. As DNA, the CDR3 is TGTGCCAGCAGTTTACAACAGGGAGCTAACTATGGCTACACCTTC. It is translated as CASSLQQGANYGYTF.